This TCR beta chain was identified during a study of blood T cell repertoires in COVID-19. About the research overall: Sources were T cells, B-cell-depleted T cells, or PBMCs; the material itself was cDNA or gDNA.

The CDR3 extends over 14 amino acids. Germline assignment: CDR1 SGHRS and CDR2 YFSETQ. V lost 3 bases and J lost 1, with 11 bases in between. Profiled with immunoSEQ multiplex PCR; TCRdb holds only in-frame clones, not every one. Of some 300,000 clones listed, 75% to 90% are singletons. The chain has TRBV5-1 and TRBJ2-7, with D tentatively TRBD1 (6 bases). Specimen: peripheral blood. This clonotype originated in a man aged 18 to 30 with active or convalescent COVID-19. The CDR3 DNA sequence: TGCGCCAGCAGCTCCCTGGGGGCGTCCTACGAGCAGTACTTC. The encoded protein is CASSSLGASYEQYF.